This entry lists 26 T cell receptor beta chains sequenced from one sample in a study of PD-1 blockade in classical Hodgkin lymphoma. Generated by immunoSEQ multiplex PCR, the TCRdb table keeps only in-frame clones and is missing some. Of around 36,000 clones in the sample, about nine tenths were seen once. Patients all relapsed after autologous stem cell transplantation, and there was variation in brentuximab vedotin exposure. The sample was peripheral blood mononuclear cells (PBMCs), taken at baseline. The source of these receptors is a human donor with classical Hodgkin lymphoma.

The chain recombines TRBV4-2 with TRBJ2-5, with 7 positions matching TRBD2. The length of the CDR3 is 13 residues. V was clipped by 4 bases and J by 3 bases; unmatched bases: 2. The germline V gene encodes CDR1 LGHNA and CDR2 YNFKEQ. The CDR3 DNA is TGTGCCAGCAGCCGGGCGGGGGAAGAGACCCAGTACTTC. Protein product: CASSRAGEETQYF.

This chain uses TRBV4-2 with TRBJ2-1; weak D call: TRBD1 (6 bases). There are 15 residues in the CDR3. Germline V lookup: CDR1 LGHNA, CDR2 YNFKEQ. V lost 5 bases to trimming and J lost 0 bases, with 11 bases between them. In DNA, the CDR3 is TGTGCCAGCAGCTTAGGGGGAATCTCCTACAATGAGCAGTTCTTC. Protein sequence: CASSLGGISYNEQFF.

DNA for the CDR3: TGTGCCAGCAGCTTAGCCCCGGACAGCTCCCAAGAGACCCAGTACTTC. It specifies CASSLAPDSSQETQYF. The chain joins TRBV13 to TRBJ2-5; possible D gene TRBD1, 6 bases. The CDR3 covers 16 residues. Germline CDR1 reads PRHDT; CDR2 reads FYEKMQ (reference sequence). Trimming removed 1 base at V and 1 base at J, with 13 bases between.

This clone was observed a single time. The CDR3 DNA is TGCAGTGCTAGTTTCTACGAGCAGTACTTC. Amino acid sequence: CSASFYEQYF. The chain employs TRBV20-1 and TRBJ2-7; D unclear. Looked up from germline, CDR1 is DFQATT and CDR2 is SNEGSKA (reference sequence). Trimming removed 3 bases from V and 3 bases from J, with 3 bases in between. This CDR3 is built from 10 residues.

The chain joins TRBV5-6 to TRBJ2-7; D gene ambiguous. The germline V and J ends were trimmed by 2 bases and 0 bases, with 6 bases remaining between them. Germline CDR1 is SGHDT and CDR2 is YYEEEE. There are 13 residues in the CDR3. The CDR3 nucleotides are TGTGCCAGCAGCTTAGGCAACTCCTACGAGCAGTACTTC. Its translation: CASSLGNSYEQYF.

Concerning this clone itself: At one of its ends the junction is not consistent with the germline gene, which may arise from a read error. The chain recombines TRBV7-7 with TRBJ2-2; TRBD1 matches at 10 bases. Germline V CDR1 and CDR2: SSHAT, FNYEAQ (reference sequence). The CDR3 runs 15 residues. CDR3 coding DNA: TGTGCTAGCAGCTTGGTGGGACAGGGGACCGGGGAGCTGTTTTTT. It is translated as CASSLVGQGTGELFF.

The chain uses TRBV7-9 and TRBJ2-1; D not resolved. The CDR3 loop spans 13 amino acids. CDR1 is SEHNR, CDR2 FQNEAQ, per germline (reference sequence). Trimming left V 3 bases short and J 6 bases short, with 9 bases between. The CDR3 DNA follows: TGTGCCAGCAGCTTGGATCTTCTCAATGAGCAGTTCTTC. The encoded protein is CASSLDLLNEQFF.

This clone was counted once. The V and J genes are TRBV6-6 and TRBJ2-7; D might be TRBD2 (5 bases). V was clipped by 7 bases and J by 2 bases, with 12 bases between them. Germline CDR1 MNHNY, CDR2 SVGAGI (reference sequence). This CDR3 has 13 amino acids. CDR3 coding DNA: TGTGCCAGCACGCAAGCGGATACCTACGAGCAGTACTTC. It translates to CASTQADTYEQYF.

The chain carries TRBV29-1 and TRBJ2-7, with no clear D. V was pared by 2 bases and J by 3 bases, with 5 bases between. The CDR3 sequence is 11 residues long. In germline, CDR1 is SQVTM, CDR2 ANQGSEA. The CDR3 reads CSVESGYEQYF. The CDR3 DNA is TGCAGCGTTGAATCCGGCTACGAGCAGTACTTC.

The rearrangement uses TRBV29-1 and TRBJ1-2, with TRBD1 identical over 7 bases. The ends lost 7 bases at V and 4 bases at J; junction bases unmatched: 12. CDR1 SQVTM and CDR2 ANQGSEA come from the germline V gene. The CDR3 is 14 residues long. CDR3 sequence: CSAAMNRGPYGYTF. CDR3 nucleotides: TGCAGCGCCGCGATGAACAGGGGCCCCTATGGCTACACCTTC.

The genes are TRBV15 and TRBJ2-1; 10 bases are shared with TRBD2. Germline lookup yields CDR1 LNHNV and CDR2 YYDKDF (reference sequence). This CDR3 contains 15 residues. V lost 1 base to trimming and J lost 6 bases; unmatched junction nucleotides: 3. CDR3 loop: CATSRASGRVNEQFF. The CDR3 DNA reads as TGTGCCACCAGCAGAGCGAGCGGGAGGGTCAATGAGCAGTTCTTC. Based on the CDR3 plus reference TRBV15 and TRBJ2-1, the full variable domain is DAMVIQNPRYQVTQFGKPVTLSCSQTLNHNVMYWYQQKSSQAPKLLFHYYDKDFNNEADTPDNFQSRRPNTSFCFLDIRSPGLGDTAMYLCATSRASGRVNEQFFGPGTRLTVL.

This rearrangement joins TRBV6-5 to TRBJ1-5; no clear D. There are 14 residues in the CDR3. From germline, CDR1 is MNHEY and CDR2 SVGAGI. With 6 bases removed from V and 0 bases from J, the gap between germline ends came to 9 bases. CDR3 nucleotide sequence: TGTGCCAGCAGACCCCATATTAGCAATCAGCCCCAGCATTTT. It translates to CASRPHISNQPQHF.

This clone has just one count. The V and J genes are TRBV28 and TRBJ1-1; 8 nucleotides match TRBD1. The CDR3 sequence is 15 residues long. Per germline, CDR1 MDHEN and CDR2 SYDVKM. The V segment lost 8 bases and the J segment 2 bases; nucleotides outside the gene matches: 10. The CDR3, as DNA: TGTGCCAGCTCCCAACAGGGGGGGGGAAACACTGAAGCTTTCTTT. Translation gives CASSQQGGGNTEAFF.

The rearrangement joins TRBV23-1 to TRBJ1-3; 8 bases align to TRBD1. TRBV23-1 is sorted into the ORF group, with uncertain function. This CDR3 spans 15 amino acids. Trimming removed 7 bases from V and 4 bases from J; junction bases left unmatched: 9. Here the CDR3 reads CASTSAGTGGNTIYF. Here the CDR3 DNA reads TGCGCCAGCACCTCCGCAGGGACAGGCGGAAACACCATATATTTT.

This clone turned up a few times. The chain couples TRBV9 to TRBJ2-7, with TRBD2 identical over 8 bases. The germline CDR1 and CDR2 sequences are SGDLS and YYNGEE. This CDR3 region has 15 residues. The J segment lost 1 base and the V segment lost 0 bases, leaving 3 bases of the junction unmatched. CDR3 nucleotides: TGTGCCAGCAGCGTAGGGAAGCGGGGGTCCTACGAGCAGTACTTC. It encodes CASSVGKRGSYEQYF.

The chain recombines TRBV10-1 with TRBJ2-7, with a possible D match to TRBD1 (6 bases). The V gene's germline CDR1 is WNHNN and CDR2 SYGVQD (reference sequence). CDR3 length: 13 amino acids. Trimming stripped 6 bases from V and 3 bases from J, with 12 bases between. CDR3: CASRRDTDYEQYF. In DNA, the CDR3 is TGCGCCAGCAGAAGGGACACCGACTACGAGCAGTACTTC.

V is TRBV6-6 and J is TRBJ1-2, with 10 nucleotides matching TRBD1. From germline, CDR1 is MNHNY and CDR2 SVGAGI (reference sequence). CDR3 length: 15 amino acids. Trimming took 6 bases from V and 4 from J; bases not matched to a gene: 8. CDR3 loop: CASRRQGAGRYGYTF. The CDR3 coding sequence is TGTGCCAGCAGGAGACAGGGGGCAGGCCGCTATGGCTACACCTTC.

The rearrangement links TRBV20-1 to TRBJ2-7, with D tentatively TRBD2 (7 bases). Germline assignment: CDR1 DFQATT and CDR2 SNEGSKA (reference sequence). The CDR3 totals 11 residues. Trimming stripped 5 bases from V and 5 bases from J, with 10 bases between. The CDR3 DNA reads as TGCAGTGCTCCGGGGGGCAACGAGCAGTACTTC. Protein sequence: CSAPGGNEQYF.

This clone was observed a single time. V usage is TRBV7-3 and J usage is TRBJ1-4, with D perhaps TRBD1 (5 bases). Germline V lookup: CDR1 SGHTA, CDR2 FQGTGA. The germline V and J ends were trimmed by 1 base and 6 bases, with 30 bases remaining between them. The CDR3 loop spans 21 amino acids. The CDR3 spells CASSLIRPGPSTVRVDEKLFF. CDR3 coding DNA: TGTGCCAGCAGCTTAATTAGGCCAGGGCCTTCTACGGTTAGAGTGGATGAAAAACTGTTTTTT.

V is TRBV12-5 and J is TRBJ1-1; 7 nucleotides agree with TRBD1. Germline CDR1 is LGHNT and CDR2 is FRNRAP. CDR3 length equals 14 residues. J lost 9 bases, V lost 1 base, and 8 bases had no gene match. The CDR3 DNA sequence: TGTGCTAGTGGTTTGGGTTTCCAGGACAGGCAAGCTTTCTTT. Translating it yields CASGLGFQDRQAFF.

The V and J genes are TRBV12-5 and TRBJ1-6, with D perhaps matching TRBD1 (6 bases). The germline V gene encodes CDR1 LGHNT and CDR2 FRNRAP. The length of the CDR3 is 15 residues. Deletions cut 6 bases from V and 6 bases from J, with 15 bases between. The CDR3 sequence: CASGIQGGVNSPLHF. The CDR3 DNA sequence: TGTGCTAGTGGCATACAGGGTGGAGTTAATTCACCCCTCCACTTT.

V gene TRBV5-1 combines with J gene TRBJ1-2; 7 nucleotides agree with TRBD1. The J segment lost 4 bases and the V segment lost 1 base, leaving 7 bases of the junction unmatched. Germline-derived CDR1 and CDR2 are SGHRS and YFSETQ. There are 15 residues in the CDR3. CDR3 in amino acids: CASSLSGQEIYGYTF. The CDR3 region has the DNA TGCGCCAGCAGCTTGTCAGGACAGGAAATCTATGGCTACACCTTC.

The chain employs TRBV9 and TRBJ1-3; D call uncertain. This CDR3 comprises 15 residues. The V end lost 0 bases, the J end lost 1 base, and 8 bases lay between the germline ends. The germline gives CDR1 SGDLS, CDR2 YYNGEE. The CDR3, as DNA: TGTGCCAGCAGCGTAGGAGGTCATTCTGGAAACACCATATATTTT. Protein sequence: CASSVGGHSGNTIYF.

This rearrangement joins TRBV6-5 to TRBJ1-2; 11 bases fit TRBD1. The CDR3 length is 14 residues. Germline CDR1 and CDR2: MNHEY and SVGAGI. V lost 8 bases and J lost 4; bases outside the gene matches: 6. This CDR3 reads CASLRTGGTYGYTF. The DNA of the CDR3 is TGTGCCAGCCTCAGGACAGGGGGCACCTATGGCTACACCTTC.

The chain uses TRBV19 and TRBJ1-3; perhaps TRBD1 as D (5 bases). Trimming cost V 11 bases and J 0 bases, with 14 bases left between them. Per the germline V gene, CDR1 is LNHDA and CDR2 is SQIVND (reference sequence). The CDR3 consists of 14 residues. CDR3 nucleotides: TGTGCCGCGGGACGTCGGAGCTCTGGAAACACCATATATTTT. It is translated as CAAGRRSSGNTIYF.

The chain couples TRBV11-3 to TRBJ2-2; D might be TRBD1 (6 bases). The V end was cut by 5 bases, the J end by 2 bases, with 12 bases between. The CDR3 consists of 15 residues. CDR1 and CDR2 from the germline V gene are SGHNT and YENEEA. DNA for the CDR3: TGTGCCAGCAGCCAACGGGACACCAACACCGGGGAGCTGTTTTTT. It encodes CASSQRDTNTGELFF.